Described below is a single T cell receptor beta chain sequence and its context. Its antigen is unknown. The sample belongs to a study of graft-versus-host responses after intestinal transplantation. Turning to the study itself: Recipients received multivisceral, liver-intestinal, or isolated intestinal transplants. Anti-thymocyte globulin served as induction for all recipients, who then took tacrolimus and steroids for about 3 years. Study-wide points: GvH clones were identified in recipient marrow, with some first appearing in ileum or blood.

V dropped 6 bases and J dropped 4; count of bases not matched to a gene: 9. The CDR3 loop spans 13 amino acids. CDR1 SQVTM and CDR2 ANQGSEA come from the germline V gene. The assay was immunoSEQ multiplex PCR, and TCRdb's table has in-frame clones only and misses some. The sample holds about 88,000 clones, approximately 90% seen once. V and J are TRBV29-1 and TRBJ2-7; TRBD2 aligns across 7 bases. This sequence was found in a human donor who was the organ donor for an intestinal transplant. The sequenced sample was unstimulated CD4+ T cells sorted from spleen or lymph node cells, obtained before transplant. CDR3 in amino acids: CSVVGLADYEQYF. The CDR3 nucleotides are TGCAGCGTCGTGGGGCTAGCGGATTACGAGCAGTACTTC.